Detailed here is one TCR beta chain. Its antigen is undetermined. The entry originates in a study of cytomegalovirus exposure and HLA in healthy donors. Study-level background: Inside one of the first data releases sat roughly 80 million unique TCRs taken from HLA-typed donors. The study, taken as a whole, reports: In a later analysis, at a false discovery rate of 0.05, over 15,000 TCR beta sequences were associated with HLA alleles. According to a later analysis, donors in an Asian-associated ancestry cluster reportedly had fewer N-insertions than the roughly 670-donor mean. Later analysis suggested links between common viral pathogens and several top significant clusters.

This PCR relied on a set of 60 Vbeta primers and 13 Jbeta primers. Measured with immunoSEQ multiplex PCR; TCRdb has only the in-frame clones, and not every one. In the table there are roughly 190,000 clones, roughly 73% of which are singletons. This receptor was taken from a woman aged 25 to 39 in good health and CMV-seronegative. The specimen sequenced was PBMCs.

The CDR3 DNA sequence: TGTGCCTGGAGCTCTGAGTATGAGCAGTTCTTC. This codes for CAWSSEYEQFF. The rearrangement uses TRBV30 and TRBJ2-1; no clear D. The CDR3 is 11 amino acids. CDR1 and CDR2 from the germline V gene are GTSNPN and SVGIG (reference sequence). Trimming took 3 bases from V and 8 from J, leaving 8 bases between them.